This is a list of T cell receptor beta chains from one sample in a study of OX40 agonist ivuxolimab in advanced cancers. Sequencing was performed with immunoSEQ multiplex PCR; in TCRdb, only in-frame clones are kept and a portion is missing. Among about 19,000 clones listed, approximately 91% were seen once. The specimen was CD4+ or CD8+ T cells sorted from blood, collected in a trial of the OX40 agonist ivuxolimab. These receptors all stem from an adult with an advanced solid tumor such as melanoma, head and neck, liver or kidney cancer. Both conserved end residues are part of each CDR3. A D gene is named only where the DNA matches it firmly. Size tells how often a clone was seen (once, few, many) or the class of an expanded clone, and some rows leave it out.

cdr3_aa: CASSLALEGAFSNQPQHF
cdr3_nt: TGTGCCAGCAGCTTAGCGCTGGAGGGGGCCTTTAGCAATCAGCCCCAGCATTTT
d_call: TRBD1
j_call: TRBJ1-5
clone_size: .
v_call: TRBV7-9

cdr3_aa: CASSILSGRGEQFF
cdr3_nt: TGTGCCAGTAGTATCCTTAGCGGGAGAGGTGAGCAGTTCTTC
d_call: TRBD2
j_call: TRBJ2-1
clone_size: .
v_call: TRBV19

cdr3_aa: CASSLEGLAGGPSETQYF
cdr3_nt: TGTGCCAGCAGCTTAGAGGGACTAGCGGGAGGGCCCTCAGAGACCCAGTACTTC
d_call: TRBD2
j_call: TRBJ2-5
clone_size: .
v_call: TRBV11-2

cdr3_aa: CASRDSDEANEKLFF
cdr3_nt: TGTGCCAGTAGAGACAGTGATGAGGCGAATGAAAAACTGTTTTTT
d_call: .
j_call: TRBJ1-4
clone_size: .
v_call: TRBV2

cdr3_aa: CASRPQGNYGYTF
cdr3_nt: TGTGCCAGCAGACCCCAGGGTAACTATGGCTACACCTTC
d_call: .
j_call: TRBJ1-2
clone_size: few
v_call: TRBV27

cdr3_aa: CASSTQGRGYTF
cdr3_nt: TGTGCCAGCAGCACACAGGGACGTGGCTACACCTTC
d_call: .
j_call: TRBJ1-2
clone_size: .
v_call: TRBV7-9

cdr3_aa: CASSLVGNEQFF
cdr3_nt: TGTGCCAGCAGTTTAGTGGGCAATGAGCAGTTCTTC
d_call: .
j_call: TRBJ2-1
clone_size: .
v_call: TRBV27

cdr3_aa: CASSLPGLAGAILDEQFF
cdr3_nt: TGTGCCAGCAGCTTACCGGGACTAGCGGGAGCCATCCTCGATGAGCAGTTCTTC
d_call: TRBD2
j_call: TRBJ2-1
clone_size: .
v_call: TRBV7-2

cdr3_aa: CATSTNSGNSYNEQFF
cdr3_nt: TGTGCCACCAGCACAAATAGCGGGAACTCCTACAATGAGCAGTTCTTC
d_call: TRBD2
j_call: TRBJ2-1
clone_size: few
v_call: TRBV15

cdr3_aa: CASSPIDGELFF
cdr3_nt: TGTGCCAGCAGCCCCATTGACGGGGAGCTGTTTTTT
d_call: .
j_call: TRBJ2-2
clone_size: .
v_call: TRBV27

cdr3_aa: CASSPRGVYEQYF
cdr3_nt: TGTGCCAGCTCACCAAGGGGGGTCTACGAGCAGTACTTC
d_call: .
j_call: TRBJ2-7
clone_size: .
v_call: TRBV18

cdr3_aa: CASSSDTARDSNTDTQYF
cdr3_nt: TGTGCCAGCAGCTCTGATACTGCCCGGGACAGTAACACAGATACGCAGTATTTT
d_call: TRBD1
j_call: TRBJ2-3
clone_size: .
v_call: TRBV7-2

cdr3_aa: CASSVDKGPYEQYF
cdr3_nt: TGTGCCAGCAGCGTGGACAAGGGCCCCTACGAGCAGTACTTC
d_call: .
j_call: TRBJ2-7
clone_size: .
v_call: TRBV5-4

cdr3_aa: CAWEVSTDTQYF
cdr3_nt: TGTGCCTGGGAGGTTAGCACAGATACGCAGTATTTT
d_call: .
j_call: TRBJ2-3
clone_size: .
v_call: TRBV30

cdr3_aa: CASRIGGEQFF
cdr3_nt: TGTGCCAGCAGAATCGGAGGTGAGCAGTTCTTC
d_call: .
j_call: TRBJ2-1
clone_size: .
v_call: TRBV25-1

cdr3_aa: CASSPSPLGGGADDTGELFF
cdr3_nt: TGTGCCAGCAGCCCTTCACCTCTTGGCGGGGGGGCGGACGACACCGGGGAGCTGTTTTTT
d_call: TRBD2
j_call: TRBJ2-2
clone_size: .
v_call: TRBV14

cdr3_aa: CASAETGNSYEQYF
cdr3_nt: TGTGCCAGCGCTGAAACAGGGAACTCCTACGAGCAGTACTTC
d_call: .
j_call: TRBJ2-7
clone_size: .
v_call: TRBV7-9

cdr3_aa: CASSKETYLNTEAFF
cdr3_nt: TGTGCCAGCAGCAAAGAGACATACCTGAACACTGAAGCTTTCTTT
d_call: .
j_call: TRBJ1-1
clone_size: .
v_call: TRBV7-9

cdr3_aa: CASSLGTEGETQYF
cdr3_nt: TGTGCCAGCAGTCTAGGGACAGAAGGGGAGACCCAGTACTTC
d_call: TRBD1
j_call: TRBJ2-5
clone_size: .
v_call: TRBV6-5

cdr3_aa: CASSISADTQYF
cdr3_nt: TGTGCCAGTAGTATATCGGCAGATACGCAGTATTTT
d_call: .
j_call: TRBJ2-3
clone_size: .
v_call: TRBV19

cdr3_aa: CASSPPSGYEQYF
cdr3_nt: TGTGCCAGCAGCCCACCCAGCGGGTACGAGCAGTACTTC
d_call: .
j_call: TRBJ2-7
clone_size: .
v_call: TRBV6-5

cdr3_aa: CASSVGGGIGDTQYF
cdr3_nt: TGTGCCAGCAGCGTAGGAGGCGGGATAGGTGATACGCAGTATTTT
d_call: .
j_call: TRBJ2-3
clone_size: .
v_call: TRBV9

cdr3_aa: CASSLMAEGVGELFF
cdr3_nt: TGTGCCAGCAGCCTCATGGCTGAGGGGGTCGGGGAGCTGTTTTTT
d_call: .
j_call: TRBJ2-2
clone_size: .
v_call: TRBV7-6

cdr3_aa: CASSLRGLGIQPQHF
cdr3_nt: TGTGCCAGTAGTCTTAGGGGGCTGGGTATTCAGCCCCAGCATTTT
d_call: TRBD1
j_call: TRBJ1-5
clone_size: .
v_call: TRBV19

cdr3_aa: CASSGPGVSNEQFF
cdr3_nt: TGTGCCAGCAGCGGGCCAGGGGTGAGCAATGAGCAGTTCTTC
d_call: .
j_call: TRBJ2-1
clone_size: .
v_call: TRBV7-8

cdr3_aa: CASRRQGATYNEQFF
cdr3_nt: TGTGCCAGCAGAAGACAGGGGGCGACCTACAATGAGCAGTTCTTC
d_call: TRBD1
j_call: TRBJ2-1
clone_size: .
v_call: TRBV28

cdr3_aa: CASSQDSGRSNQPQHF
cdr3_nt: TGCGCCAGCAGCCAAGATTCAGGGAGAAGCAATCAGCCCCAGCATTTT
d_call: .
j_call: TRBJ1-5
clone_size: few
v_call: TRBV4-1

cdr3_aa: CASSLDVGPYEQYF
cdr3_nt: TGTGCCAGCAGCTTAGATGTGGGGCCCTACGAGCAGTACTTC
d_call: .
j_call: TRBJ2-7
clone_size: .
v_call: TRBV11-2

cdr3_aa: CASSQGTGGFGDTQYF
cdr3_nt: TGTGCCAGCAGCCAAGGGACAGGGGGCTTCGGAGATACGCAGTATTTT
d_call: TRBD1
j_call: TRBJ2-3
clone_size: .
v_call: TRBV7-3

cdr3_aa: CASSFLVLTSSYNEQFF
cdr3_nt: TGTGCCAGCAGCTTCTTGGTACTTACTAGCTCCTACAATGAGCAGTTCTTC
d_call: .
j_call: TRBJ2-1
clone_size: .
v_call: TRBV5-8

cdr3_aa: CASSQGAQVF
cdr3_nt: TGCGCCAGCAGCCAAGGCGCCCAAGTCTTC
d_call: .
j_call: TRBJ1-2
clone_size: large
v_call: TRBV4-1

cdr3_aa: CASSLWGGQPQHF
cdr3_nt: TGTGCCAGCAGTTTATGGGGGGGTCAGCCCCAGCATTTT
d_call: .
j_call: TRBJ1-5
clone_size: .
v_call: TRBV27

cdr3_aa: CASSRQGAYEQYF
cdr3_nt: TGTGCCAGCAGCAGACAGGGCGCCTACGAGCAGTACTTC
d_call: TRBD1
j_call: TRBJ2-7
clone_size: .
v_call: TRBV11-2

cdr3_aa: CATREGRVGELFF
cdr3_nt: TGTGCCACCCGGGAGGGGAGGGTCGGGGAGCTGTTTTTT
d_call: TRBD2
j_call: TRBJ2-2
clone_size: .
v_call: TRBV11-3

cdr3_aa: CASSYSGTGGYEQYF
cdr3_nt: TGTGCCAGCAGCTATTCCGGGACAGGGGGCTACGAGCAGTACTTC
d_call: TRBD1
j_call: TRBJ2-7
clone_size: .
v_call: TRBV9

cdr3_aa: CASSPLSGKSYNEQFF
cdr3_nt: TGTGCCAGCAGCCCCCTTAGCGGGAAATCCTACAATGAGCAGTTCTTC
d_call: TRBD2
j_call: TRBJ2-1
clone_size: few
v_call: TRBV5-5

cdr3_aa: CASSQTGGSTDTQYF
cdr3_nt: TGTGCCAGCAGCCAAACGGGAGGGAGCACAGATACGCAGTATTTT
d_call: TRBD2
j_call: TRBJ2-3
clone_size: once
v_call: TRBV14